A single sample is the source of the 18 T cell receptor beta chains below, sequenced in a study of T cell changes during pregnancy in multiple sclerosis. Only in-frame clones appear in the TCRdb table, and some are missing; sequencing was by immunoSEQ multiplex PCR. The table includes 30,000 to 40,000 clones, about 90% detected once. Source: CD4+ T cells from peripheral blood mononuclear cells, taken in the second trimester of pregnancy. These receptors were collected from a female donor in good health, enrolled as a control in a pregnancy study.

The chain carries TRBV19 and TRBJ1-4; 9 bases fit TRBD1. The CDR3 extends over 17 amino acids. Germline lookup yields CDR1 LNHDA and CDR2 SQIVND (reference sequence). V shed 5 bases, J shed 0 bases, and the junction held 7 bases outside the gene matches. The CDR3: CASSVTGGAATNEKLFF. The CDR3 nucleotides read TGTGCCAGTAGTGTCACAGGGGGCGCAGCAACTAATGAAAAACTGTTTTTT.

The V call is TRBV7-8, the J call TRBJ2-1; 10 bases align to TRBD1. The CDR3 sequence is 12 residues long. Trimming removed 5 bases from V and 14 bases from J; junction bases left unmatched: 6. Germline lookup yields CDR1 SGHVS and CDR2 FQNEAQ. The CDR3 loop reads CASSPTGTGEFF. The CDR3 nucleotides are TGTGCCAGCAGCCCAACCGGGACAGGGGAGTTCTTC.

The chain couples TRBV2 to TRBJ2-2, with 7 nucleotides matching TRBD2. This CDR3 comprises 15 residues. Per germline, CDR1 SNHLY and CDR2 FYNNEI. J was trimmed by 2 bases and V by 8 bases; bases with no gene match: 8. CDR3 in DNA: TGTGCCAGCGGTGGACTAGTGGGAAACACCGGGGAGCTGTTTTTT. It specifies CASGGLVGNTGELFF. Full variable domain (remainder filled in from reference TRBV2 and TRBJ2-2): EPEVTQTPSHQVTQMGQEVILRCVPISNHLYFYWYRQILGQKVEFLVSFYNNEISEKSEIFDDQFSVERPDGSNFTLKIRSTKLEDSAMYFCASGGLVGNTGELFFGEGSRLTVL.

V is TRBV6-5 and J is TRBJ1-2; D ambiguous. Trimming stripped 2 bases from V and 4 bases from J, with 8 bases between. This CDR3 region has 13 residues. The germline V gene encodes CDR1 MNHEY and CDR2 SVGAGI. The CDR3 bases are TGTGCCAGCAGTTACGAGGCCATCTATGGCTACACCTTC. This codes for CASSYEAIYGYTF.

This chain connects TRBV15 to TRBJ2-5, with D perhaps matching TRBD2 (6 bases). V dropped 6 bases and J dropped 5 bases, with 7 bases sitting between them. Germline CDR1 is LNHNV and CDR2 is YYDKDF (reference sequence). This CDR3 has 11 residues. The CDR3 coding sequence is TGTGCCACCAGGGCGGGGGAGACCCAGTACTTC. As protein: CATRAGETQYF.

The chain joins TRBV19 to TRBJ2-3; D is possibly TRBD2 (5 bases). This CDR3 comprises 12 residues. The V gene lost 7 bases and the J gene lost 2 bases, with 7 bases spanning the gap. CDR1 LNHDA and CDR2 SQIVND come from the germline V gene (reference sequence). CDR3 residues: CASNGDTDTQYF. The CDR3 DNA is TGTGCCAGTAACGGGGACACAGATACGCAGTATTTT.

The chain recombines TRBV28 with TRBJ1-6; D may be TRBD1 (5 bases). Trimming shortened V by 6 bases and J by 8 bases, and 8 bases separated the two germline ends. CDR3 length: 12 residues. Germline V lookup: CDR1 MDHEN, CDR2 SYDVKM. CDR3: CASRQTDSPLHF. The DNA of the CDR3 is TGTGCCAGCAGACAGACAGATTCACCCCTCCACTTT.

The CDR3 reads CASSLTHPGQPQETQYF. The CDR3 region has the DNA TGCGCCAGCAGCTTGACCCATCCGGGACAGCCCCAAGAGACCCAGTACTTC. The chain combines TRBV5-1 with TRBJ2-5; 7 bases map to TRBD1. V trimming: 1 base; J trimming: 1 base; junction bases outside the gene matches: 10. The CDR3 contains 17 residues. The V gene's germline CDR1 is SGHRS and CDR2 YFSETQ.

The rearrangement uses TRBV5-6 and TRBJ1-6; 8 bases agree with TRBD1. Germline V gene lookup returns CDR1 SGHDT and CDR2 YYEEEE. The CDR3 totals 16 residues. J lost 7 bases, V lost 4 bases, and 10 bases had no gene match. The CDR3 nucleotides read TGTGCCAGCAGCCTAACCGGGACAGGCGAGAATTCACCCCTCCACTTT. Amino acids: CASSLTGTGENSPLHF.

V is TRBV20-1 and J is TRBJ1-2, with D unclear. Germline V CDR1 and CDR2: DFQATT, SNEGSKA (reference sequence). Trimming removed 3 bases from V and 4 bases from J, with 6 bases in between. The CDR3 has 11 residues. The CDR3 protein is CSASTGYGYTF. Written as DNA, the CDR3 is TGCAGTGCTAGTACGGGCTATGGCTACACCTTC.

As regards this clone: One end of the junction varies from germline; a read error may be responsible. The gene calls are TRBV14 and TRBJ1-2; D is ambiguous. Germline lookup yields CDR1 SGHDN and CDR2 FVKESK. The CDR3 consists of 8 residues. The CDR3 is CASSQTAF. DNA for the CDR3: TGTGCCAGCAGCCAAACGGCCTTC.

The chain uses TRBV27 and TRBJ2-1; 7 bases are shared with TRBD2. The V gene's germline CDR1 is MNHEY and CDR2 SMNVEV (reference sequence). V dropped 6 bases and J dropped 15; count of bases not matched to a gene: 14. The CDR3 loop spans 13 amino acids. CDR3: CASSLKPRLAVFF. The CDR3 bases are TGTGCCAGCAGCCTAAAACCCCGACTAGCCGTGTTCTTC.

The rearrangement joins TRBV7-2 to TRBJ2-2; D is undetermined. Germline CDR1 SGHTA, CDR2 FQGNSA. The ends were cut back, 2 bases at V and 8 bases at J, with 6 bases in the middle. The CDR3 has 12 amino acids. Here the CDR3 DNA reads TGTGCCAGCAGCTTAAAAGAGGGGGAGCTGTTTTTT. Amino acids: CASSLKEGELFF. The full variable domain, completed using reference TRBV7-2 and TRBJ2-2, is GAGVSQSPSNKVTEKGKDVELRCDPISGHTALYWYRQSLGQGLEFLIYFQGNSAPDKSGLPSDRFSAERTGGSVSTLTIQRTQQEDSAVYLCASSLKEGELFFGEGSRLTVL.

The rearrangement links TRBV5-1 to TRBJ1-6; 7 positions match TRBD1. This CDR3 contains 15 residues. Germline CDR1 reads SGHRS; CDR2 reads YFSETQ. V lost 4 bases, J lost 5 bases, and 6 bases stayed unmatched. CDR3 protein: CASSVRTGDNSPLHF. The CDR3 bases are TGCGCCAGCAGCGTAAGAACAGGGGATAATTCACCCCTCCACTTT.

This chain joins TRBV4-1 and TRBJ1-5, with a tentative D call TRBD1 (6 bases). V lost 1 base and J lost 0, with 16 bases in between. The length of the CDR3 is 18 residues. CDR1 and CDR2 from the germline V gene are MGHRA and YSYEKL. The CDR3 region has the DNA TGCGCCAGCAGCCAAGGCGGCAGGGGCCCCTATAGCAATCAGCCCCAGCATTTT. Protein product: CASSQGGRGPYSNQPQHF.

This clone was seen only once. V usage is TRBV18 and J usage is TRBJ1-2; D gene uncertain. The CDR3 is 14 residues long. CDR1 KGHSH and CDR2 LQKENI come from the germline V gene. Deletions cut 6 bases from V and 6 bases from J, with 17 bases between. The DNA for the CDR3 is TGTGCCAGCTCCCCCCCCTTCGGAGGAGATGGCTACACCTTC. Translation gives CASSPPFGGDGYTF.

The chain uses TRBV19 and TRBJ1-2, with a tentative D call TRBD1 (6 bases). The V gene's germline CDR1 is LNHDA and CDR2 SQIVND (reference sequence). The V gene lost 6 bases and the J gene lost 4 bases, with 18 bases spanning the gap. The CDR3 contains 15 residues. The CDR3 here is CASRPTRGQSYGYTF. Written as DNA, the CDR3 is TGTGCCAGTAGACCTACGCGGGGGCAGAGCTATGGCTACACCTTC.

This sequence joins TRBV7-3 and TRBJ1-5, with D possibly being TRBD1 (6 bases). Trimming cost V 3 bases and J 0 bases, with 9 bases left between them. CDR3 size: 15 residues. Germline-derived CDR1 and CDR2 are SGHTA and FQGTGA. CDR3 in amino acids: CASSLLGGSNQPQHF. The CDR3 coding sequence is TGTGCCAGCAGCTTGTTAGGGGGTAGCAATCAGCCCCAGCATTTT.